This TCR beta chain was observed in a study of PD-L1 blockade in urothelial cancer. Trimming removed 3 bases from V and 1 base from J; junction bases left unmatched: 5. This CDR3 contains 16 residues. The germline V gene encodes CDR1 KGHSH and CDR2 LQKENI. Sequencing was performed with immunoSEQ multiplex PCR; in TCRdb, only in-frame clones are kept and a portion is missing. The table shows 60,000 to 75,000 clones, with approximately 86% occurring only once. Described time point: pretreatment peripheral blood. The receptor was isolated from a man aged 60 to 75 with urothelial cancer. Sequences were derived from PBMCs, sampled around atezolizumab (anti-PD-L1) treatment. The rearrangement joins TRBV18 to TRBJ2-1; 8 nucleotides line up with TRBD2. The CDR3 DNA reads as TGTGCCAGCTCACCTGGTGGGACTAGATCCTACAATGAGCAGTTCTTC. This sequence encodes CASSPGGTRSYNEQFF.